The 15 T cell receptor beta chains below all came from one sample that was sequenced in a study of T cells in Graves' hyperthyroidism and ophthalmopathy. RNA transcripts served as the template for amplifying TCR beta CDR3 regions. Initially, a first-round RT-PCR of the TCR CDR3 employed the HTBI primer set. One entry per CDR3 protein results from TCRdb running MiXCR on the multiplex PCR reads. The sample lists over 400,000 distinct CDR3 sequences; around a fifth were seen once. Sequencing was carried out using blood. The receptors originated from a woman in her 70s with Graves' ophthalmopathy.

This clonotype has at least ten counts. This rearrangement joins TRBV12-3 or TRBV12-4 to TRBJ1-1; D is unresolved. Trimming took 1 base from V and 7 from J, leaving 10 bases between them. This CDR3 region has 13 residues. The CDR3 sequence: CASSLDRKSEAFF. The CDR3 DNA reads TGTGCCAGCAGTTTAGACCGAAAAAGTGAAGCTTTCTTT.

This clonotype was recorded at least ten times. This rearrangement joins TRBV6-2 or TRBV6-3 to TRBJ2-1; 9 bases line up with TRBD2. Germline CDR1 and CDR2: MNHEY and SVGEGT. Trimming cost V 5 bases and J 6 bases; bases outside gene matches: 17. The CDR3 totals 18 residues. CDR3 nucleotide sequence: TGTGCCAGCAGTGCGATGACAGGGCTAGCGGGACTCGCCAATGAGCAGTTCTTC. Translating it yields CASSAMTGLAGLANEQFF.

The genes are TRBV6-8 and TRBJ2-3, with TRBD2 matching 11 bases. Germline CDR1 is MNHGY and CDR2 is SAAAGT. Trimming took 4 bases from V and 3 from J; bases not matched to a gene: 9. The CDR3 spans 17 residues. The CDR3: CASSFDVTSGNTDTQYF. The CDR3 DNA reads as TGTGCCAGCAGTTTCGATGTGACTAGCGGGAATACAGATACGCAGTATTTT.

This clonotype was seen only a few times. J is TRBJ2-7 and V is TRBV24-1; 13 bases map to TRBD2. J was trimmed by 2 bases and V by 5 bases; bases with no gene match: 11. Germline V gene data show CDR1 as KGHDR and CDR2 as SFDVKD. The CDR3 consists of 18 residues. The CDR3 DNA is TGTGCCACCAGTGGCCCCGGGACTAGCGGGACCAGACCCTACGAGCAGTACTTC. Translation gives CATSGPGTSGTRPYEQYF.

The chain joins TRBV10-3 to TRBJ1-5; TRBD1 aligns across 7 bases. The CDR3 sequence is 13 residues long. Germline loops: CDR1 ENHRY, CDR2 SYGVKD. The trim removed 8 bases at V and 0 bases at J, leaving 1 base unmatched. For the CDR3, the DNA is TGTGCCATCGGACAGGATAGCAATCAGCCCCAGCATTTT. Translating gives CAIGQDSNQPQHF.

This clonotype was counted a few times. The chain couples TRBV10-3 to TRBJ2-1, with 7 bases aligning to TRBD2. Germline CDR1 and CDR2: ENHRY and SYGVKD. The junction had 5 bases not matched to a gene; V was cut back by 4 bases and J by 2 bases. The CDR3 has 15 residues. CDR3 loop: CAISGGGSTYNEQFF. The CDR3, as DNA: TGTGCCATCAGTGGGGGCGGGAGTACCTACAATGAGCAGTTCTTC.

The table lists this clonotype with a few counts. The rearrangement joins TRBV6-1 to TRBJ2-2; weak D call: TRBD1 (6 bases). V lost 5 bases and J 3 bases, leaving 10 bases between the germline ends. The CDR3 has 14 amino acids. Germline V CDR1 and CDR2: MNHNS, SASEGT. The CDR3 sequence is CASSQQGHTGELFF. The CDR3 nucleotides are TGTGCCAGCAGTCAACAGGGACACACCGGGGAGCTGTTTTTT.

The rearrangement joins TRBV4-2 to TRBJ1-5; D is unclear. The CDR3 runs 13 residues. V shed 0 bases and J shed 7 bases, with 7 bases lying between them. The V gene's germline CDR1 is LGHNA and CDR2 YNFKEQ. The CDR3 nucleotides read TGTGCCAGCAGCCAAGACCGCCGACAGCCCCAGCATTTT. Translation: CASSQDRRQPQHF.

The sample holds many counts of this clonotype. The rearrangement uses TRBV28 and TRBJ2-5, with D possibly TRBD1 on 7 matching bases. Trimming stripped 5 bases from V and 5 bases from J, with 12 bases between. The CDR3 consists of 13 residues. Germline V gene data show CDR1 as MDHEN and CDR2 as SYDVKM. CDR3: CASSGAGGETQYF. For the CDR3, the DNA is TGTGCCAGCAGTGGGGCAGGGGGGGAGACCCAGTACTTC.

V usage is TRBV28 and J usage is TRBJ2-7, with D possibly TRBD2 on 7 matching bases. CDR1 is MDHEN and CDR2 is SYDVKM in the germline V gene. The CDR3 covers 15 residues. Deletions cut 6 bases from V and 2 bases from J, with 17 bases between. The CDR3 here is CASRLRKGGPYEQYF. DNA of the CDR3: TGTGCCAGCAGACTCAGGAAGGGGGGGCCCTACGAGCAGTACTTC. Using reference TRBV28 and TRBJ2-7 for the parts outside the CDR3, the full variable domain is DVKVTQSSRYLVKRTGEKVFLECVQDMDHENMFWYRQDPGLGLRLIYFSYDVKMKEKGDIPEGYSVSREKKERFSLILESASTNQTSMYLCASRLRKGGPYEQYFGPGTRLTVT.

The chain recombines TRBV4-2 with TRBJ1-2; D is perhaps TRBD1 (6 bases). V lost 2 bases and J 5 bases, leaving 21 bases between the germline ends. From germline, CDR1 is LGHNA and CDR2 YNFKEQ. CDR3 length: 17 residues. This chain's CDR3 is CASSQLRDTFDPYGYTF. In DNA form, the CDR3 reads TGTGCCAGCAGCCAACTCCGGGACACCTTTGATCCTTATGGCTACACCTTC.

In the case of this clonotype: A junction boundary mismatches the germline segment, possibly from a read error. This chain uses TRBV24-1 with TRBJ1-5, with D uncertain. Germline CDR1 and CDR2: KGHDR and SFDVKD. The CDR3 totals 13 residues. The CDR3 DNA is TGTGCCGCCAGTGATTCCGGCGGTCAGCCCCAGCATTTT. Its protein is CAASDSGGQPQHF.

This clonotype was seen repeatedly, ten times or more. The chain employs TRBV28 and TRBJ1-1, with D possibly matching TRBD1 (6 bases). V lost 5 bases and J lost 3, with 25 bases in between. The germline V gene has CDR1 MDHEN and CDR2 SYDVKM. The CDR3 consists of 18 residues. CDR3 sequence: CASSPTGTRRLGDTEAFF. The DNA for the CDR3 is TGTGCCAGCAGTCCCACCGGGACACGAAGGCTGGGGGACACTGAAGCTTTCTTT.

The V call is TRBV18, the J call TRBJ1-1; TRBD1 matches 7 bases. This CDR3 is 14 amino acids long. J gave up 10 bases and V 3 bases, and 11 bases lay outside the gene matches. Germline CDR1 KGHSH, CDR2 LQKENI. The CDR3 DNA is TGTGCCAGCTCACCCCCGGGACAGCCCGTTCTAGCTTTCTTT. Amino acids: CASSPPGQPVLAFF.

This clonotype occurred a few times. This chain uses TRBV12-3 or TRBV12-4 with TRBJ1-6; D call uncertain. Deletions cut 6 bases from V and 11 bases from J, with 8 bases between. The length of the CDR3 is 11 residues. The CDR3 is CASRLWAPLHF. CDR3 nucleotide sequence: TGTGCCAGCAGACTCTGGGCACCCCTCCACTTT.